These 18 T cell receptor beta chains were sequenced from one sample in a study of blood T cell repertoires in COVID-19 (dated by TCRdb to about 2020). The library was built by means of the immunoSEQ multiplex PCR assay. Held by TCRdb, this immuneACCESS table contains in-frame sequences only and omits some clones. Under half of the omission traces to an unresolved V gene where checked; the cause of the rest is unknown. The sample table shows 150,000 to 200,000 clones, and over 60% are seen once. The biggest ten clones account for 26% of the sample. Material: peripheral blood. The source is a woman in her 70s with acute or convalescent COVID-19.

V gene TRBV30 combines with J gene TRBJ2-1; 14 positions agree with TRBD2. This CDR3 has 15 residues. V dropped 1 base and J dropped 6; count of bases not matched to a gene: 2. Germline lookup yields CDR1 GTSNPN and CDR2 SVGIG (reference sequence). The CDR3 loop is CAWSAGLAGGNEQFF. As DNA, the CDR3 is TGTGCCTGGAGTGCAGGACTAGCGGGAGGCAATGAGCAGTTCTTC.

The chain links TRBV7-3 to TRBJ2-6, with a possible D match to TRBD2 (6 bases). Trimming stripped 1 base from V and 2 bases from J, with 12 bases between. The CDR3 extends over 17 amino acids. The germline gives CDR1 SGHTA, CDR2 FQGTGA. The CDR3 DNA sequence: TGTGCCAGCAGCTTAAACGGGAGAGGGGCTGGGGCCAACGTCCTGACTTTC. Translated: CASSLNGRGAGANVLTF. Supplemented by reference TRBV7-3 and TRBJ2-6, the full variable domain reads GAGVSQTPSNKVTEKGKYVELRCDPISGHTALYWYRQSLGQGPEFLIYFQGTGAADDSGLPNDRFFAVRPEGSVSTLKIQRTERGDSAVYLCASSLNGRGAGANVLTFGAGSRLTVL.

The V call is TRBV24-1, the J call TRBJ1-2, with no clear D. Trimming removed 2 bases at V and 1 base at J, with 7 bases between. This CDR3 region has 14 residues. The germline CDR1 and CDR2 sequences are KGHDR and SFDVKD. The CDR3 sequence is CATSDSRVNYGYTF. Here the CDR3 DNA reads TGTGCCACCAGTGATTCTCGGGTTAACTATGGCTACACCTTC.

The V and J genes are TRBV23-1 and TRBJ1-5, with TRBD1 matching over 9 bases. TRBV23-1 is an ORF, and what it does is uncertain. The CDR3 runs to 18 residues. The V and J ends lost 4 bases and 5 bases, in that order; junction bases with no gene match: 15. CDR3 sequence reads: CASSRTSGTGCIYQPQHF. CDR3 bases: TGCGCCAGCAGTCGCACATCTGGGACAGGGTGTATATATCAGCCCCAGCATTTT.

The chain has TRBV13 and TRBJ1-1; a possible D gene is TRBD1 (6 bases). V lost 1 base and J lost 5, with 11 bases in between. Germline CDR1 reads PRHDT; CDR2 reads FYEKMQ (reference sequence). The CDR3 is 14 residues long. The CDR3 DNA sequence: TGTGCCAGCAGCTTAGTGTCAAGGGGGACTGAAGCTTTCTTT. This codes for CASSLVSRGTEAFF. The variable domain in full, with the rest retrieved from reference TRBV13 and TRBJ1-1, is AAGVIQSPRHLIKEKRETATLKCYPIPRHDTVYWYQQGPGQDPQFLISFYEKMQSDKGSIPDRFSAQQFSDYHSELNMSSLELGDSALYFCASSLVSRGTEAFFGQGTRLTVV.

This clone occurred many times. V and J are TRBV12-5 and TRBJ1-3, with D hard to call. The CDR3 is made up of 17 amino acids. From germline, CDR1 is LGHNT and CDR2 FRNRAP. The ends were cut back, 3 bases at V and 5 bases at J, with 20 bases in the middle. In nucleotides, the CDR3 is TGTGCTAGTGGTTTATCACCCACCTCACGGTTTAGAAACACCATATATTTT. Protein sequence: CASGLSPTSRFRNTIYF.

This chain joins TRBV9 and TRBJ2-3, with 9 nucleotides matching TRBD2. The CDR3 has 17 amino acids. Germline V gene sequence: CDR1 SGDLS, CDR2 YYNGEE. Trimming cost V 3 bases and J 2 bases; bases outside gene matches: 10. This CDR3 is CASSARWRGRATDTQYF. The CDR3 nucleotides read TGTGCCAGCAGCGCCAGGTGGCGCGGGAGGGCCACAGATACGCAGTATTTT.

J is TRBJ1-1 and V is TRBV19; D is possibly TRBD1 (6 bases). From germline, CDR1 is LNHDA and CDR2 SQIVND (reference sequence). V was cut by 5 bases and J by 1 base, with 8 bases left in between. The CDR3 is made up of 13 amino acids. The DNA of the CDR3 is TGTGCCAGTAGTTTACAGGGGAACACTGAAGCTTTCTTT. This encodes CASSLQGNTEAFF.

The chain carries TRBV27 and TRBJ2-5; TRBD2 might be the D (5 bases). This CDR3 comprises 14 residues. Germline CDR1 and CDR2: MNHEY and SMNVEV (reference sequence). V gave up 1 base and J gave up 4 bases, with 10 bases separating them. The CDR3 DNA follows: TGTGCCAGCAGTTTATTATCCCGGGGAGAGACCCAGTACTTC. This translates into CASSLLSRGETQYF.

The gene calls are TRBV20-1 and TRBJ2-1; perhaps TRBD1 as D (5 bases). Germline CDR1 DFQATT, CDR2 SNEGSKA (reference sequence). Trimming cost V 3 bases and J 2 bases, with 14 bases left between them. The length of the CDR3 is 15 residues. The CDR3 loop reads CSASSAGLAYNEQFF. The CDR3 DNA follows: TGCAGTGCTAGTTCTGCAGGGTTAGCCTACAATGAGCAGTTCTTC.

CDR3 residues: CASRQGVAQPQHF. In DNA form, the CDR3 reads TGTGCCAGTAGGCAGGGGGTAGCTCAGCCCCAGCATTTT. The chain employs TRBV19 and TRBJ1-5, with TRBD1 identical over 7 bases. The junction had 5 bases not matched to a gene; V was cut back by 6 bases and J by 6 bases. Germline V lookup: CDR1 LNHDA, CDR2 SQIVND (reference sequence). CDR3 size: 13 residues. The complete variable domain, with remaining parts taken from reference TRBV19 and TRBJ1-5, reads DGGITQSPKYLFRKEGQNVTLSCEQNLNHDAMYWYRQDPGQGLRLIYYSQIVNDFQKGDIAEGYSVSREKKESFPLTVTSAQKNPTAFYLCASRQGVAQPQHFGDGTRLSIL.

As for this clone: Distinct nucleotide sequences in the sample also encode this CDR3. The chain recombines TRBV29-1 with TRBJ2-7; the D gene is possibly TRBD1 (6 bases). This CDR3 has 13 amino acids. CDR1 and CDR2 (germline): SQVTM, ANQGSEA. V lost 6 bases and J lost 2, with 14 bases in between. CDR3 sequence: CSVRLTGAYEQYF. The CDR3 nucleotides are TGCAGCGTACGGTTGACAGGAGCCTACGAGCAGTACTTC.

In its sample, this clone was seen once. The chain is built from TRBV28 and TRBJ1-2; the match to TRBD1 covers 8 bases. Trimming removed 6 bases from V and 4 bases from J; junction bases left unmatched: 4. In germline, CDR1 is MDHEN, CDR2 SYDVKM. The CDR3 contains 13 residues. The CDR3 nucleotides read TGTGCCAGCAGAAACGACAGGGGCTATGGCTACACCTTC. Translating it yields CASRNDRGYGYTF.

This clone was detected only a few times. This CDR3 is CASSLAGTGAAGELFF. The CDR3 DNA sequence: TGTGCCAGCAGTTTAGCCGGGACAGGGGCAGCCGGGGAGCTGTTTTTT. This chain joins TRBV5-6 and TRBJ2-2; 10 bases agree with TRBD1. Per germline, CDR1 SGHDT and CDR2 YYEEEE. This CDR3 spans 16 amino acids. With V trimmed by 5 bases and J by 6 bases, 10 bases remained unmatched.

The rearrangement uses TRBV6-5 and TRBJ1-3; D is unclear. CDR3 length equals 15 residues. Between the trimmed V and J ends, which lost 0 bases and 2 bases, there was a span of 8 bases. Germline V gene lookup returns CDR1 MNHEY and CDR2 SVGAGI. The DNA for the CDR3 is TGTGCCAGCAGTTACTCTTCCGGGACTGGAAACACCATATATTTT. It encodes CASSYSSGTGNTIYF.

The chain recombines TRBV2 with TRBJ2-1, with a weak D call TRBD2 (6 bases). V dropped 0 bases and J dropped 3 bases, with 9 bases sitting between them. The germline V gene encodes CDR1 SNHLY and CDR2 FYNNEI. The CDR3 covers 15 residues. CDR3 nucleotides: TGTGCCAGCAGTGAAGCCCCCGGGGGCTACAATGAGCAGTTCTTC. Its translation is CASSEAPGGYNEQFF. The whole variable domain, filled in from reference TRBV2 and TRBJ2-1, reads EPEVTQTPSHQVTQMGQEVILRCVPISNHLYFYWYRQILGQKVEFLVSFYNNEISEKSEIFDDQFSVERPDGSNFTLKIRSTKLEDSAMYFCASSEAPGGYNEQFFGPGTRLTVL.

This clone is a singleton in its sample. The rearrangement links TRBV7-9 to TRBJ2-3; 8 bases map to TRBD2. Per germline, CDR1 SEHNR and CDR2 FQNEAQ (reference sequence). The CDR3 consists of 16 residues. J gave up 6 bases and V 5 bases, and 13 bases lay outside the gene matches. In DNA form, the CDR3 reads TGTGCCAGCAGCCCCTACCTTAAGCGGGAGATGGATACGCAGTATTTT. The encoded protein is CASSPYLKREMDTQYF.

This clone was seen a single time. J is TRBJ2-5 and V is TRBV9; 8 bases line up with TRBD1. V shed 3 bases, J shed 4 bases, and the junction held 5 bases outside the gene matches. Germline CDR1 SGDLS, CDR2 YYNGEE. This CDR3 comprises 14 residues. The chain's CDR3 is CASSEVGTGETQYF. The CDR3, as DNA: TGTGCCAGCAGCGAAGTAGGGACAGGAGAGACCCAGTACTTC.